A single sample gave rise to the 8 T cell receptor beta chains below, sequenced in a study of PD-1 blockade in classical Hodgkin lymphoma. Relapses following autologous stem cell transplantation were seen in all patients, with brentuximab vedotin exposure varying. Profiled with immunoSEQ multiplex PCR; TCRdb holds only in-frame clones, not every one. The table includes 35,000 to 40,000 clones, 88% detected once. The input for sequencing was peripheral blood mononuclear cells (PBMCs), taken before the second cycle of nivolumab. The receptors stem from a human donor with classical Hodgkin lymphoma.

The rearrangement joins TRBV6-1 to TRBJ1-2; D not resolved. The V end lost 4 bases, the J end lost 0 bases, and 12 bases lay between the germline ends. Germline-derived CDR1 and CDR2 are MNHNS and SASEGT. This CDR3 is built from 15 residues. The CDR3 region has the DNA TGTGCCAGCAGTGCAATGACGGCCACTAACTATGGCTACACCTTC. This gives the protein CASSAMTATNYGYTF.

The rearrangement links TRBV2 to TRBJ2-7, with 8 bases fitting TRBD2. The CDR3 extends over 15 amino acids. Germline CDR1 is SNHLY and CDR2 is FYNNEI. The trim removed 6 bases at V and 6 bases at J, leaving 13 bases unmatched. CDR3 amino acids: CASRATSGSIGEQYF. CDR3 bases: TGTGCCAGCAGAGCTACGAGCGGGAGCATCGGCGAGCAGTACTTC.

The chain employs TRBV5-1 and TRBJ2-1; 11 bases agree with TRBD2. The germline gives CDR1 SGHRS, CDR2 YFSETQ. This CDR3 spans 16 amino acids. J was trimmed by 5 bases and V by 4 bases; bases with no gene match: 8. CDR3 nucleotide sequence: TGCGCCAGCAGCCTATCCGGGACTAGCGGCGACAATGAGCAGTTCTTC. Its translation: CASSLSGTSGDNEQFF.

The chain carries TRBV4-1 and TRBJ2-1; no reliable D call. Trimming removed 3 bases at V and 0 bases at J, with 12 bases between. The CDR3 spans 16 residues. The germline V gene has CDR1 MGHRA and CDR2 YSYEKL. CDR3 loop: CASSQEDSSSYNEQFF. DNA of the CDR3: TGCGCCAGCAGCCAGGAAGACTCTAGCTCCTACAATGAGCAGTTCTTC.

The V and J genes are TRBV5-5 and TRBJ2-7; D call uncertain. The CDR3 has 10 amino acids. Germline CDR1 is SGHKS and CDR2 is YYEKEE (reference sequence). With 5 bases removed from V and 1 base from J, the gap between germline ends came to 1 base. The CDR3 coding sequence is TGTGCCAGCAGATCCTACGAGCAGTACTTC. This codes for CASRSYEQYF.

The CDR3 here is CASSPRSYEQYF. CDR3 nucleotide sequence: TGTGCCAGCAGCCCCAGGTCCTACGAGCAGTACTTC. The chain has TRBV6-5 and TRBJ2-7; no reliable D call. The CDR3 has 12 residues. Trimming took off 6 bases at V and 1 base at J, with 7 bases between the two ends. The V gene's germline CDR1 is MNHEY and CDR2 SVGAGI.

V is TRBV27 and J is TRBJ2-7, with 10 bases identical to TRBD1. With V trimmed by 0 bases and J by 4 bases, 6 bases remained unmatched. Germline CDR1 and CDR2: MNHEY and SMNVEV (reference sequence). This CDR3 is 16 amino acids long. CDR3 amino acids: CASSLSDRGPIYEQYF. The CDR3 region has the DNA TGTGCCAGCAGTTTATCCGACAGGGGGCCTATATACGAGCAGTACTTC.

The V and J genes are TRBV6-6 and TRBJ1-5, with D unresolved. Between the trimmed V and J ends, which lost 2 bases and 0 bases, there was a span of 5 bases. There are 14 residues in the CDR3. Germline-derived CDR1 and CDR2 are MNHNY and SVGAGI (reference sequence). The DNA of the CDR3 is TGTGCCAGCAGTTACATCAGTAGCAATCAGCCCCAGCATTTT. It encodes CASSYISSNQPQHF.